The next 18 T cell receptor beta chains were all read from a single sample in a study of technical replicates of blood from several donors. Assay: immunoSEQ multiplex PCR; the TCRdb copy retains only in-frame clones and omits some. This sample has tens of thousands of clones, with approximately 94% found just once. Sequencing used T cells isolated from PBMCs. These receptor sequences come from a human donor in good health.

The chain is built from TRBV5-1 and TRBJ2-7; 8 bases line up with TRBD1. CDR1 SGHRS and CDR2 YFSETQ come from the germline V gene. Germline trimming cut 6 bases from V and 3 bases from J; bases unmatched to any gene: 11. The CDR3 loop spans 15 amino acids. CDR3 coding DNA: TGCGCCAGCACCTTTAGCGGACAGGGTAACTACGAGCAGTACTTC. Protein product: CASTFSGQGNYEQYF.

The chain links TRBV28 to TRBJ2-1; 9 nucleotides line up with TRBD2. V lost 8 bases and J lost 10; bases outside the gene matches: 15. The CDR3 is made up of 15 amino acids. From germline, CDR1 is MDHEN and CDR2 SYDVKM. The CDR3 DNA reads TGTGCCAGCTCCGGTCCCCTAGCGGGGATACACGAGCAGTTCTTC. This sequence encodes CASSGPLAGIHEQFF.

The chain couples TRBV28 to TRBJ2-7; a weak D match, TRBD2 (6 bases). Germline CDR1 MDHEN, CDR2 SYDVKM. V was clipped by 5 bases and J by 3 bases, with 17 bases between them. This CDR3 contains 15 residues. CDR3 sequence: CASSRKAGGYYEQYF. The CDR3 coding sequence is TGTGCCAGCAGTCGAAAAGCGGGTGGCTACTACGAGCAGTACTTC.

The chain links TRBV10-3 to TRBJ2-1; D uncertain. This CDR3 has 13 residues. In germline, CDR1 is ENHRY, CDR2 SYGVKD. V was pared by 3 bases and J by 3 bases, with 6 bases between. This chain's CDR3 is CAISDSGYNEQFF. The CDR3 DNA is TGTGCCATCAGTGACTCAGGCTACAATGAGCAGTTCTTC.

This rearrangement joins TRBV7-2 to TRBJ2-5, with 8 bases identical to TRBD2. The CDR3 has 18 residues. The germline V gene has CDR1 SGHTA and CDR2 FQGNSA. J lost 2 bases, V lost 1 base, and 12 bases had no gene match. CDR3 nucleotide sequence: TGTGCCAGCAGCTTAGGATCTACGGTAGCGGGACCTCAAGAGACCCAGTACTTC. This sequence encodes CASSLGSTVAGPQETQYF.

The chain employs TRBV28 and TRBJ2-5; the match to TRBD2 covers 12 bases. The length of the CDR3 is 20 residues. Trimming took 4 bases from V and 5 from J; bases not matched to a gene: 20. Germline V CDR1 and CDR2: MDHEN, SYDVKM. As DNA, the CDR3 is TGTGCCAGCAGTTATCATTTCGGGCTAGCGGGAGGGCCGGAGCAGGAGACCCAGTACTTC. It specifies CASSYHFGLAGGPEQETQYF.

The chain carries TRBV19 and TRBJ2-7; 9 nucleotides align to TRBD2. The CDR3 covers 16 residues. Germline CDR1 LNHDA, CDR2 SQIVND (reference sequence). Unmatched junction bases numbered 8, after V lost 2 bases and J lost 3 bases. CDR3 in DNA: TGTGCCAGTAGTATATATCTAGCGGGAAGTCGCTACGAGCAGTACTTC. Protein: CASSIYLAGSRYEQYF.

The chain uses TRBV7-9 and TRBJ2-3; 9 bases agree with TRBD2. Germline-derived CDR1 and CDR2 are SEHNR and FQNEAQ (reference sequence). After removal of 4 bases from V and 1 base from J, the junction contained 3 bases not matched to a gene. The CDR3 has 15 residues. The CDR3 region has the DNA TGTGCCAGCAGCTCCTCTAGCGGGGGCACAGATACGCAGTATTTT. It yields the protein CASSSSSGGTDTQYF.

This clone was counted once. This rearrangement joins TRBV30 to TRBJ1-2; the match to TRBD1 covers 11 bases. The junction had 7 bases not matched to a gene; V was cut back by 5 bases and J by 8 bases. This CDR3 region has 13 residues. The germline gives CDR1 GTSNPN, CDR2 SVGIG (reference sequence). The CDR3 sequence: CAWAGQGAGGYTF. CDR3 DNA sequence: TGTGCCTGGGCCGGACAGGGGGCGGGAGGCTACACCTTC.

CDR3 in amino acids: CASSLDGQGGNTEAFF. CDR3 nucleotide sequence: TGCGCCAGCAGCCTCGATGGACAGGGGGGGAACACTGAAGCTTTCTTT. The chain links TRBV5-1 to TRBJ1-1, with 10 bases matching TRBD1. The germline gives CDR1 SGHRS, CDR2 YFSETQ. The CDR3 runs to 16 residues. The V segment lost 4 bases and the J segment 1 base; nucleotides outside the gene matches: 7.

V is TRBV6-6 and J is TRBJ2-7; TRBD2 aligns across 7 bases. CDR3 length: 15 amino acids. V gave up 2 bases and J gave up 4 bases; unmatched junction bases: 8. Germline V CDR1 and CDR2: MNHNY, SVGAGI (reference sequence). DNA for the CDR3: TGTGCCAGCAGTTACCAGGAAGCGGGACCATACGAGCAGTACTTC. Protein sequence: CASSYQEAGPYEQYF.

This chain links TRBV27 with TRBJ2-7, with 8 bases that match TRBD1. The V gene's germline CDR1 is MNHEY and CDR2 SMNVEV (reference sequence). With V trimmed by 5 bases and J by 6 bases, 15 bases remained unmatched. This CDR3 region has 16 residues. The CDR3 is CASSPEYPTGAGEQYF. The CDR3 bases are TGTGCCAGCAGTCCCGAATACCCGACAGGGGCTGGCGAGCAGTACTTC.

This chain joins TRBV7-2 and TRBJ2-7, with 10 bases fitting TRBD1. There are 16 residues in the CDR3. With V trimmed by 3 bases and J by 0 bases, 5 bases remained unmatched. Germline CDR1 SGHTA, CDR2 FQGNSA. CDR3 sequence: CASSFRTGGSSYEQYF. CDR3 nucleotide sequence: TGTGCCAGCAGCTTCCGGACAGGGGGAAGCTCCTACGAGCAGTACTTC.

The DNA of the CDR3 is TGTGCCAGCAGTTCCCCGGGACTAGCACTCTACGAGCAGTACTTC. Translation: CASSSPGLALYEQYF. This sequence joins TRBV28 and TRBJ2-7; 9 positions agree with TRBD2. CDR1 and CDR2 from the germline V gene are MDHEN and SYDVKM. The junction had 7 bases not matched to a gene; V was cut back by 4 bases and J by 3 bases. The CDR3 is 15 residues long.

CDR3 DNA: TGCGCCAGCAGCGTTGGAGCTCCGAAACTCGACGAGCAGTACTTC. Encoded protein: CASSVGAPKLDEQYF. V and J are TRBV5-1 and TRBJ2-7; the D is unclear. From germline, CDR1 is SGHRS and CDR2 YFSETQ. Trimming pared 4 bases from V and 5 bases from J, leaving 19 bases between. The CDR3 has 15 residues.

The J gene is TRBJ1-2, the V gene TRBV5-1, with TRBD1 matching 7 bases. CDR1 is SGHRS and CDR2 is YFSETQ in the germline V gene. Unmatched junction bases numbered 12, after V lost 5 bases and J lost 8 bases. The CDR3 extends over 14 amino acids. The CDR3 sequence is CASRVDRDIGGYTF. Written as DNA, the CDR3 is TGCGCCAGCAGGGTTGACAGGGACATCGGCGGCTACACCTTC.

This chain uses TRBV2 with TRBJ2-2, with 10 bases lining up with TRBD1. After removal of 6 bases from V and 6 bases from J, the junction contained 7 bases not matched to a gene. This CDR3 is 15 amino acids long. Germline V lookup: CDR1 SNHLY, CDR2 FYNNEI. The CDR3: CASRTRQGAAGELFF. The CDR3 DNA reads as TGTGCCAGCAGGACCCGACAGGGGGCTGCCGGGGAGCTGTTTTTT. Together with reference TRBV2 and TRBJ2-2, the CDR3 gives the full variable domain: EPEVTQTPSHQVTQMGQEVILRCVPISNHLYFYWYRQILGQKVEFLVSFYNNEISEKSEIFDDQFSVERPDGSNFTLKIRSTKLEDSAMYFCASRTRQGAAGELFFGEGSRLTVL.

The J gene is TRBJ2-7, the V gene TRBV14; D is uncertain. V was trimmed by 1 base and J by 9 bases, leaving 16 bases between them. Germline CDR1 SGHDN, CDR2 FVKESK. The CDR3 has 14 amino acids. CDR3 nucleotide sequence: TGTGCCAGCAGCCAAGGAGGAGACCTTAACGGGCAGTACTTC. Protein: CASSQGGDLNGQYF.